This T cell receptor beta chain derives from a study of T cell repertoires in cytomegalovirus infection. V trimming: 9 bases; J trimming: 0 bases; junction bases outside the gene matches: 6. CDR1 and CDR2 (germline): SNHLY, FYNNEI. CDR3 size: 15 residues. One entry per CDR3 protein results from TCRdb running MiXCR on the reads. The sample carries around 450,000 distinct CDR3 sequences, roughly a third recorded once. Specimen: PBMCs. This clonotype originated in a human donor in good health (CMV status not recorded). Some clones in this sample may be carry-over from other donors' samples. The chain links TRBV2 to TRBJ2-3, with TRBD2 identical over 10 bases. The CDR3 nucleotides are TGTGCCAGTACCGGGACTAGCGTTAGCACAGATACGCAGTATTTT. Its protein is CASTGTSVSTDTQYF. The whole variable domain, remainder taken from reference TRBV2 and TRBJ2-3, is EPEVTQTPSHQVTQMGQEVILRCVPISNHLYFYWYRQILGQKVEFLVSFYNNEISEKSEIFDDQFSVERPDGSNFTLKIRSTKLEDSAMYFCASTGTSVSTDTQYFGPGTRLTVL.